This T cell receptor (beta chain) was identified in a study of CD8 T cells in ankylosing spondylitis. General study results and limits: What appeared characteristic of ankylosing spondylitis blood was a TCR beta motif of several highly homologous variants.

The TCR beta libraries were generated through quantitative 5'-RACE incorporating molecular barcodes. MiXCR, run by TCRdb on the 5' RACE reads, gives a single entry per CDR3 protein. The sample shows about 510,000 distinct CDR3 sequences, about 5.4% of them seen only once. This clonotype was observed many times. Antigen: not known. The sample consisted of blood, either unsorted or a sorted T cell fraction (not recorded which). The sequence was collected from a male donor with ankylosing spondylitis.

In DNA, the CDR3 is TGTGCCAGCAGCTTAGGGTCCCGGGGGAACTATGGCTACACCTTC. It is translated as CASSLGSRGNYGYTF. This sequence joins TRBV7-2 and TRBJ1-2; a possible D gene is TRBD1 (5 bases). This CDR3 has 15 residues. The V gene's germline CDR1 is SGHTA and CDR2 FQGNSA. The germline V and J ends were trimmed by 1 base and 2 bases, with 11 bases remaining between them.